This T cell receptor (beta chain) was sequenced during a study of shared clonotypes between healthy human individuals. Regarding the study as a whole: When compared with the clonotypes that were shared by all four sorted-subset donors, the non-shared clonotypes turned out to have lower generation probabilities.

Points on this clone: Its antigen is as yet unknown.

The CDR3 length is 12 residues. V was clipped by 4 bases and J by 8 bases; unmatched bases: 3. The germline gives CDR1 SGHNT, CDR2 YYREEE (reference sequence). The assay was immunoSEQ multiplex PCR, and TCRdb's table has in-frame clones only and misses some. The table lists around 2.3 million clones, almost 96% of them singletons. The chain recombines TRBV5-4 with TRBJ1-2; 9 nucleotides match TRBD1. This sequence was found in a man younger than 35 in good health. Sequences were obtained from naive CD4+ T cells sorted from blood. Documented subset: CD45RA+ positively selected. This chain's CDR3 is CASSLTGGGYTF. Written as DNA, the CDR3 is TGTGCCAGCAGCCTGACAGGGGGAGGCTACACCTTC. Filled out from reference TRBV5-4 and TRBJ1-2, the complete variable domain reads ETGVTQSPTHLIKTRGQQVTLRCSSQSGHNTVSWYQQALGQGPQFIFQYYREEENGRGNFPPRFSGLQFPNYSSELNVNALELDDSALYLCASSLTGGGYTFGSGTRLTVV.